The 13 T cell receptor beta chains below were found in one sample sequenced in a study of Graves' ophthalmopathy and Graves' hyperthyroidism. RNA transcripts served as template for amplifying TCR beta CDR3 sequences. Investigators did first-round RT-PCR with HTBI primers, then second-round multiplex PCR. TCRdb analysed the multiplex PCR reads with MiXCR anew, one entry per CDR3 protein. Of about 400,000 distinct CDR3 sequences in the sample, around 16% are singletons; the top ten hold about 1.6%. Sequenced material: peripheral blood. The receptors shown here come from a woman aged 18 to 35 with Graves' ophthalmopathy.

This clonotype was found many times. CDR3 protein: CASSPYPRGPTYEQYF. Here the CDR3 DNA reads TGTGCCAGCAGTCCTTACCCCCGGGGGCCCACCTACGAGCAGTACTTC. This chain links TRBV28 with TRBJ2-7, with D perhaps matching TRBD1 or TRBD2 (6 bases each). The germline V and J ends were trimmed by 5 bases and 2 bases, with 19 bases remaining between them. The germline gives CDR1 MDHEN, CDR2 SYDVKM. The CDR3 is 16 amino acids.

This clonotype appeared many times. The chain is built from TRBV6-2 or TRBV6-3 and TRBJ2-2; D uncertain. CDR3 length: 14 residues. Trimming removed 7 bases at V and 6 bases at J, with 15 bases between. Germline assignment: CDR1 MNHEY and CDR2 SVGEGT. DNA for the CDR3: TGTGCCAGCAAAGGGAAATTAACGGCCGGGGAGCTGTTTTTT. Translating it yields CASKGKLTAGELFF.

The table lists this clonotype with many counts. The gene calls are TRBV28 and TRBJ2-7; 10 bases are shared with TRBD1. The CDR3 spans 15 residues. The germline V gene encodes CDR1 MDHEN and CDR2 SYDVKM. Unmatched junction bases numbered 10, after V lost 7 bases and J lost 4 bases. The CDR3 nucleotides are TGTGCCAGCACGTTGTTGGACAGGGGGGGGTACGAGCAGTACTTC. Translating it yields CASTLLDRGGYEQYF. Using reference TRBV28 and TRBJ2-7 for the parts outside the CDR3, the full variable domain is DVKVTQSSRYLVKRTGEKVFLECVQDMDHENMFWYRQDPGLGLRLIYFSYDVKMKEKGDIPEGYSVSREKKERFSLILESASTNQTSMYLCASTLLDRGGYEQYFGPGTRLTVT.

This clonotype was detected ten times or more. The chain carries TRBV30 and TRBJ2-2; D remains ambiguous. Germline CDR1 reads GTSNPN; CDR2 reads SVGIG (reference sequence). Trimming removed 1 base from V and 0 bases from J, with 9 bases in between. The CDR3 spans 15 residues. This chain's CDR3 is CAWSGADANTGELFF. The CDR3 DNA reads TGTGCCTGGAGTGGGGCAGACGCGAACACCGGGGAGCTGTTTTTT.

This sequence joins TRBV4-2 and TRBJ2-2; the D is unclear. The V end lost 0 bases, the J end lost 6 bases, and 11 bases lay between the germline ends. The CDR3 is made up of 15 amino acids. Germline assignment: CDR1 LGHNA and CDR2 YNFKEQ. DNA for the CDR3: TGTGCCAGCAGCCAAGAGGCAGCCTGGGCCGGGGAGCTGTTTTTT. Protein: CASSQEAAWAGELFF.

This clonotype was seen repeatedly, ten times or more. The DNA of the CDR3 is TGTGCCAGCAGCGGGGGACATTGGGCTGAAGCTTTCTTT. Its protein is CASSGGHWAEAFF. The V call is TRBV9, the J call TRBJ1-1; tentative D call: TRBD1 (6 bases). CDR3 length: 13 amino acids. V was clipped by 3 bases and J by 6 bases, with 12 bases between them. Germline assignment: CDR1 SGDLS and CDR2 YYNGEE.

This clonotype was seen at least ten times. This rearrangement joins TRBV7-8 to TRBJ2-7; TRBD1 matches 7 bases. The CDR3 is 18 residues long. Unmatched junction bases numbered 17, after V lost 3 bases and J lost 3 bases. Germline values: CDR1 SGHVS, CDR2 FQNEAQ. This CDR3 is CASSFPLRPGQDHYEQYF. Written as DNA, the CDR3 is TGTGCCAGCAGCTTTCCCCTCCGCCCAGGACAGGACCACTACGAGCAGTACTTC.

In its sample, this clonotype was seen a few times. V and J are TRBV6-2 or TRBV6-3 and TRBJ1-2; D unclear. CDR1 is MNHEY, CDR2 SVGEGT, per germline. Trimming removed 7 bases at V and 0 bases at J, with 6 bases between. The CDR3 is made up of 12 amino acids. The CDR3 region is CASNDPNYGYTF. In nucleotides, the CDR3 is TGTGCCAGCAACGACCCTAACTATGGCTACACCTTC.

This clonotype showed up many times. The V call is TRBV2, the J call TRBJ1-2; TRBD1 might be the D (5 bases). Trimming took 3 bases from V and 4 from J, leaving 15 bases between them. Germline assignment: CDR1 SNHLY and CDR2 FYNNEI. There are 15 residues in the CDR3. The CDR3 loop reads CASSDDKGQVYGYTF. As DNA, the CDR3 is TGTGCCAGCAGTGATGATAAAGGACAAGTCTATGGCTACACCTTC. Using reference TRBV2 and TRBJ1-2 for the parts outside the CDR3, the full variable domain is EPEVTQTPSHQVTQMGQEVILRCVPISNHLYFYWYRQILGQKVEFLVSFYNNEISEKSEIFDDQFSVERPDGSNFTLKIRSTKLEDSAMYFCASSDDKGQVYGYTFGSGTRLTVV.

In its sample, this clonotype was seen a few times. The CDR3 bases are TGTGCCAGCAGCCCCGAGCGGGGGGGCCGGGAGACCCAGTACTTC. This gives the protein CASSPERGGRETQYF. V gene TRBV3-1 combines with J gene TRBJ2-5; TRBD2 matches 10 bases. V shed 4 bases, J shed 5 bases, and the junction held 7 bases outside the gene matches. The CDR3 has 15 residues. Per the germline V gene, CDR1 is LGHDT and CDR2 is YNNKEL (reference sequence).

This clonotype was observed a few times. This chain links TRBV30 with TRBJ2-7; 9 nucleotides align to TRBD1. Germline trimming cut 4 bases from V and 3 bases from J; bases unmatched to any gene: 4. In germline, CDR1 is GTSNPN, CDR2 SVGIG (reference sequence). The CDR3 has 13 residues. Here the CDR3 reads CAWNMGQGYEQYF. The CDR3 coding sequence is TGTGCCTGGAACATGGGACAGGGCTACGAGCAGTACTTC. Full variable domain (remainder filled in from reference TRBV30 and TRBJ2-7): SQTIHQWPATLVQPVGSPLSLECTVEGTSNPNLYWYRQAAGRGLQLLFYSVGIGQISSEVPQNLSASRPQDRQFILSSKKLLLSDSGFYLCAWNMGQGYEQYFGPGTRLTVT.

CDR3 in amino acids: CATSVSRVGGLVDTEAFF. CDR3 nucleotide sequence: TGTGCCACCAGTGTCTCGAGGGTTGGGGGGTTGGTCGACACTGAAGCTTTCTTT. V usage is TRBV24-1 and J usage is TRBJ1-1, with D possibly matching TRBD1 (5 bases). The germline gives CDR1 KGHDR, CDR2 SFDVKD. The CDR3 contains 18 residues. Trimming cost V 5 bases and J 3 bases, with 24 bases left between them.

In this sample, this clonotype turned up many times. The chain links TRBV6-5 to TRBJ2-7; 9 bases are shared with TRBD1. In germline, CDR1 is MNHEY, CDR2 SVGAGI. This CDR3 has 14 amino acids. V shed 6 bases, J shed 6 bases, and the junction held 9 bases outside the gene matches. CDR3 nucleotide sequence: TGTGCCAGCAGATACAGGGGGCAAGAAACCGAGCAGTACTTC. This translates into CASRYRGQETEQYF.